What follows describes a single T cell receptor (beta chain). Its antigen target is currently unknown. The input lacks base qualities; no much larger clone sits a single base away. Using the deep immunoSEQ assay, TCR CDR3 regions were amplified from genomic DNA by multiplex PCR. Extracted genomic DNA from each cell subset was distributed evenly across all wells of several immunoSEQ 96-well plates, and each plate was treated as a replicate. For sorted subsets, around 0.2 ug of genomic DNA, equivalent to roughly 30,000 T cell genomes, went into each replicate PCR. Purified libraries were quantified with a Qubit 3.0 fluorometer, sized on a Bioanalyzer 2100, and re-quantified with the KAPA Library Quantification kit. Every immunoSEQ 96-well plate was sequenced on a separate single-read 150-cycle Illumina NextSeq 550 flow cell. As for the original processing: Because only junctional sequences without quality scores were contained in the immunoSEQ output, filtering matching that applied to full-length reads could not be performed. To assign V/J genes and CDR3, sequences were annotated using PyIR, a Python wrapper for IgBLAST v1.9, with IMGT germline references. Reads were filtered out if the reads had weak V/J assignments (E-value above 1e-6), no CDR3, stop codons, out-of-frame junctions, or ambiguous translated residues. A V3J clonotype was defined by an identical inferred V gene, J gene, and CDR3 amino acid sequence. The percentage overlap between two repertoires was calculated by dividing the number of shared unique clonotypes by the size of the smaller repertoire. Repertoire richness was assessed with RTK rarefaction, the Chao1 estimator, and Recon v2.1 estimates of unobserved clonotypes. OLGA was used to compute generation probabilities for all TCRbeta clonotypes that the gDNA method yielded from a handful of donors. TCRdb provides this immuneACCESS table in a form limited to in-frame rearrangements. Some clones are lacking; in checked studies, under half of them reflect an unresolved V gene, and why the rest are absent is not known. V and J calls and clone size are those listed in that table; D and trimming were worked out from the DNA. The sample data list some 800,000 clones, and around 93% of these were observed just once. The leading ten clones occupy about 24% of the sample.

The data stem from a study of shared clonotypes between healthy human individuals (dated by TCRdb to 2019 to 2021). Looking at the study overall: The cohort comprised two women and three men aged 18 to 49 years. For each donor, three plates each were used for CD4 naive and CD4 memory, two plates were used for CD8 naive, and one plate was used for CD8 memory. To estimate repertoire size and how much clonotypes are shared between individuals, the study performed deep sequencing of blood TCR repertoires from a handful of healthy adults. Different laboratories and diverse techniques were used to prepare libraries and sequence TCR repertoires, to increase sequencing depth and limit assay-specific biases. Leukapheresis yielded between about 0.9 and 10 billion PBMCs per donor. Study-level results and caveats: Naive subsets generally had larger estimated clonotype richness than memory subsets. Rarefaction of sorted-subset datasets indicated incomplete sequencing despite the large sequencing depth. Based on pairwise subsampling, the degree of clonotype sharing among donors was expected to be affected by sequencing depth. When several donors were compared, the shared fraction of clonotypes was 5% to 6.5% for naive CD4, roughly 3.4% for naive CD8, 2% to 2.5% for memory CD4, and 0.4% for memory CD8. Compared with non-shared clonotypes, the clonotypes found in all four sorted-subset donors had higher generation probabilities. Sampling was restricted to blood, and TCR repertoires in tissues likely differ from the TCR repertoires found in blood. Because the study included a small number of donors, the genetic and exposure-history diversity represented was limited.

CDR1 and CDR2 are read off the germline V gene (reference sequence) as SEHNR and FQNEAQ. The germline ends are 11 bases apart after V is trimmed by 1 base and J by 5 bases. The CDR3 measures 15 amino acids from cysteine to phenylalanine. Here the CDR3 DNA is all that survives: 45 bases in frame from base 1. For the CD8 naive samples, CD45RO-negative cells were positively selected for CCR7, yielding a CD45RA+CCR7+ population from which TemRA cells were excluded. Donors were healthy HIV-negative adults with no recently reported acute infections or vaccinations. Every donor was a Caucasian adult residing in Nashville, Tennessee, USA. Blood was obtained by leukapheresis, after which PBMCs were separated by Ficoll-Histopaque density gradient centrifugation and cryopreserved in liquid nitrogen vapor phase. Analytical flow cytometry was used to check the purity and quantity of each magnetically sorted T cell population. Each sorted fraction had its genomic DNA isolated and then quantified by UV absorbance on a Nanodrop 2000c.

The sequence came from a man under 40 in good health. Material for sequencing was naive CD8+ T cells sorted from blood. The sample's cell subset or site label, decoded: CD45RA+CCR7+. The sequence links TRBV7-9 to TRBJ2-2; the D call could be TRBD1 or TRBD2, with each sharing 5 bases. The DNA sequence is as follows: TGTGCCAGCAGCTTAGTAATGGGGGATACCGGGGAGCTGTTTTTT. The translation is CASSLVMGDTGELFF.